The present entry profiles one TCR beta chain with its context. Its antigen remains unknown. Cells were stimulated with CMV-infected fibroblast lysates at roughly 10 ug/mL. CD40L/CD69 double-negative CD45RO-high memory CD4+ T cells were collected. The record originates from a study of persistence of HIV-infected CD4 T cells. The CDR3 spans 15 residues. The germline gives CDR1 LNHDA, CDR2 SQIVND (reference sequence). Trimming cost V 7 bases and J 3 bases, with 17 bases left between them. The libraries were made with immunoSEQ version 4 in survey mode. The data were produced by immunoSEQ multiplex PCR, yet TCRdb's version contains in-frame clones alone and is incomplete. The sample carries over 25,000 clones, around 82% recorded once.

This chain uses TRBV19 with TRBJ2-3; D is possibly TRBD1 (6 bases). The source was CD4+ T cells sorted from PBMCs after 18-hour stimulation, collected from a patient who received antiretroviral therapy. This TCR came from an adult man with HIV who was CMV-seropositive. This chain's CDR3 is CASTTGYVGTDTQYF. In DNA, the CDR3 is TGTGCCAGTACCACAGGGTATGTGGGGACAGATACGCAGTATTTT.